This TCR beta chain emerged from a study of human T cells and chemical hapten exposure. The study, taken as a whole, reports: PT1 expanded TCR counts and patch test score were linked, and their correlation was positive. There was alopecia in the donors, so their immune response may differ from that of healthy people.

The time point was: patch test 1, 2 weeks after DPC sensitization. Treatment: therapeutic diphenylcyclopropenone sensitization with weekly scalp DPC. The authors' total RNA extraction used unfractionated whole blood. Each CDR3 protein gets one entry after TCRdb re-called the RACE reads with MiXCR. The top ten hold 2% to 2.5% of the sample, which has some 380,000 distinct CDR3 sequences, 4.8% seen once. CDR1 and CDR2 (germline): SGDLS, YYNGEE. This CDR3 has 19 residues. Trimming removed 5 bases from V and 4 bases from J; junction bases left unmatched: 12. Worth noting for this clonotype: What it recognizes is unknown.

V gene TRBV9 combines with J gene TRBJ2-1; the match to TRBD2 covers 16 bases. This TCR was sampled from a woman between 50 and 59 years old with alopecia areata. Some clones in this sample may be carry-over from other donors' samples. Material: whole blood, obtained in connection with sensitization to the hapten diphenylcyclopropenone (DPC). For the CDR3, the DNA is TGTGCCAGCAGTCCGGGACTAGCGGGAGGGTGGGGTGTTTACAATGAGCAGTTCTTC. Its protein is CASSPGLAGGWGVYNEQFF.